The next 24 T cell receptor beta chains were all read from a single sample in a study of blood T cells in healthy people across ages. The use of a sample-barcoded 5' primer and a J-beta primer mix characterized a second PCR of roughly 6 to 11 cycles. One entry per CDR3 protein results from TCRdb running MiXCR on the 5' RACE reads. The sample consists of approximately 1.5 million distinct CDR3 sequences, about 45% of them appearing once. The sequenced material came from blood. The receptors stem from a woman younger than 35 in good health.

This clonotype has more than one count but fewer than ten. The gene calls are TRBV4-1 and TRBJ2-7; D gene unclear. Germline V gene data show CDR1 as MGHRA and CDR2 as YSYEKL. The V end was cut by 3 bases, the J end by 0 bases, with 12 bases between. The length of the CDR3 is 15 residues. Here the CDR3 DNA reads TGCGCCAGCAGCCACACTGTAGCCCTCTCCTACGAGCAGTACTTC. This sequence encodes CASSHTVALSYEQYF.

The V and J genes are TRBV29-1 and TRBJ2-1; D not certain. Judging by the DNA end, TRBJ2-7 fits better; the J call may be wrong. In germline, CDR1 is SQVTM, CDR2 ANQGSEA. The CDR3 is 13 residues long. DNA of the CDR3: TGCAGCGTTGAGGCGCTCTACTACAATGAGCAGTACTTC. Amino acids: CSVEALYYNEQYF.

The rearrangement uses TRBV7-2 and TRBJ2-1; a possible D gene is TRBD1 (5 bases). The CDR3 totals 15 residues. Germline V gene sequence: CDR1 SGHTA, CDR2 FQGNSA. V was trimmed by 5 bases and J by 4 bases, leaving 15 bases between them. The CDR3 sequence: CASSPSRTFYNEQFF. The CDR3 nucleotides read TGTGCCAGCAGCCCCTCCCGGACATTTTACAATGAGCAGTTCTTC.

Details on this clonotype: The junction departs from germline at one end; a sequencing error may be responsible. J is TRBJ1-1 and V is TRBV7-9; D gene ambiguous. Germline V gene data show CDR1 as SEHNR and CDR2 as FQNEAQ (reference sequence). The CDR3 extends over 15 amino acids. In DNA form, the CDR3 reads TGTGCCAGCAGCCCTCGTGGGCCCCCGGGAACTGGAGCTTTCTTT. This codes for CASSPRGPPGTGAFF.

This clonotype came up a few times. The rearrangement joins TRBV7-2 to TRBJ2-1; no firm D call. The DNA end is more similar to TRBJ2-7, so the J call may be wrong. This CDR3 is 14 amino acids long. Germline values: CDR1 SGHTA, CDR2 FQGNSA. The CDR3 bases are TGTGCCAGCAGCTTAGCCAACTCCTACAATGAGCAGTACTTC. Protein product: CASSLANSYNEQYF.

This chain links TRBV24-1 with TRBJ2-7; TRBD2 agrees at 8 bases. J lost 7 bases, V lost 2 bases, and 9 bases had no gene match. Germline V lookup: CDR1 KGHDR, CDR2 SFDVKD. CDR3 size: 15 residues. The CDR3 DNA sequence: TGTGCCACCAGTGATTCGGGACTAGGCCTCAATGAGCAGTACTTC. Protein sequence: CATSDSGLGLNEQYF.

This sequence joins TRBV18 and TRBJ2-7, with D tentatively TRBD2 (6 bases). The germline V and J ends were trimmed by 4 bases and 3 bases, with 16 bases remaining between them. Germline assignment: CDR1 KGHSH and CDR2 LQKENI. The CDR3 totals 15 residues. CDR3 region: CASSQGRDPLYEQYF. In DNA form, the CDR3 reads TGTGCCAGCTCACAGGGGCGGGACCCCCTCTACGAGCAGTACTTC. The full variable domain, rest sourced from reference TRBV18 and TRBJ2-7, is NAGVMQNPRHLVRRRGQEARLRCSPMKGHSHVYWYRQLPEEGLKFMVYLQKENIIDESGMPKERFSAEFPKEGPSILRIQQVVRGDSAAYFCASSQGRDPLYEQYFGPGTRLTVT.

CDR3 residues: CASSSRPTYEQYF. DNA for the CDR3: TGTGCCAGCTCGTCTCGGCCAACCTACGAGCAGTACTTC. This chain uses TRBV28 with TRBJ2-7; D uncertain. Per the germline V gene, CDR1 is MDHEN and CDR2 is SYDVKM. The V gene lost 8 bases and the J gene lost 2 bases, with 13 bases spanning the gap. This CDR3 is built from 13 residues.

CDR3 residues: CASSRVPGLAGADLNEQFF. In nucleotides, the CDR3 is TGCGCCAGCAGCCGGGTCCCGGGACTAGCGGGGGCCGACCTCAATGAGCAGTTCTTC. The chain couples TRBV4-1 to TRBJ2-1, with TRBD2 matching over 14 bases. After removal of 4 bases from V and 6 bases from J, the junction contained 14 bases not matched to a gene. This CDR3 has 19 amino acids. Germline-derived CDR1 and CDR2 are MGHRA and YSYEKL.

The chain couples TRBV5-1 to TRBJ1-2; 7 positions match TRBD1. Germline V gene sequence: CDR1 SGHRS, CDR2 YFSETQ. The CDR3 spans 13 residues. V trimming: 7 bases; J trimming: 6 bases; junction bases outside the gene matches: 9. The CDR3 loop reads CASGHDRVDGYTF. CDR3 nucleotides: TGCGCCAGCGGGCACGACAGGGTGGATGGCTACACCTTC. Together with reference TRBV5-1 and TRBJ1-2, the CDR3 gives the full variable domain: KAGVTQTPRYLIKTRGQQVTLSCSPISGHRSVSWYQQTPGQGLQFLFEYFSETQRNKGNFPGRFSGRQFSNSRSEMNVSTLELGDSALYLCASGHDRVDGYTFGSGTRLTVV.

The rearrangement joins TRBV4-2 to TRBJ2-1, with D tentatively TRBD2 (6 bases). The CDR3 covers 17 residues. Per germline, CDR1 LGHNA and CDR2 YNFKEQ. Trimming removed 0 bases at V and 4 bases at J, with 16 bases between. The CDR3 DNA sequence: TGTGCCAGCAGCCAAGATTTCGTCAGCGGAGGGTACAATGAGCAGTTCTTC. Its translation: CASSQDFVSGGYNEQFF.

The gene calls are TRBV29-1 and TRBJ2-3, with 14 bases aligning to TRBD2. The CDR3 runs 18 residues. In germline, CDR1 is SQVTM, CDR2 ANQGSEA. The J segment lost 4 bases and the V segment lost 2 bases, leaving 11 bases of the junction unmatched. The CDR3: CSVEKGGGLAGVSDTQYF. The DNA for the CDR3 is TGCAGCGTTGAAAAGGGCGGGGGACTAGCGGGAGTATCAGATACGCAGTATTTT.

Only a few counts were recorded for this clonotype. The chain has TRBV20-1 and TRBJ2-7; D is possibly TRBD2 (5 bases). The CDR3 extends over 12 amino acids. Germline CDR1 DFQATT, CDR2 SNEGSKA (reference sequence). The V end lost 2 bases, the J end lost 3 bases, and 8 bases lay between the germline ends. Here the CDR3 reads CSARRAGYEQYF. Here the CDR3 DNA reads TGCAGTGCTAGAAGGGCGGGCTACGAGCAGTACTTC.

CDR3 sequence reads: CASTTGDLAGGVSYNEQFF. In DNA form, the CDR3 reads TGCGCCAGCACGACTGGGGATCTAGCGGGAGGGGTTTCCTACAATGAGCAGTTCTTC. The chain links TRBV5-1 to TRBJ2-1; TRBD2 aligns across 12 bases. Germline V CDR1 and CDR2: SGHRS, YFSETQ. V shed 6 bases and J 1 base; nucleotides not matched to a gene: 14. The CDR3 runs to 19 residues.

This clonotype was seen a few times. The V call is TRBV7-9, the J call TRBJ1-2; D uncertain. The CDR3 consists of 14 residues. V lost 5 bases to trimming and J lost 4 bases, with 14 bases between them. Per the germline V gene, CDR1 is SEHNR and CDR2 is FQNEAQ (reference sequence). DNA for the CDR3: TGTGCCAGCAGCCTTTACGGTTTTGCCTATGGCTACACCTTC. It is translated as CASSLYGFAYGYTF. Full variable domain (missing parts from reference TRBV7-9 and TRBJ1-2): DTGVSQNPRHKITKRGQNVTFRCDPISEHNRLYWYRQTLGQGPEFLTYFQNEAQLEKSRLLSDRFSAERPKGSFSTLEIQRTEQGDSAMYLCASSLYGFAYGYTFGSGTRLTVV.

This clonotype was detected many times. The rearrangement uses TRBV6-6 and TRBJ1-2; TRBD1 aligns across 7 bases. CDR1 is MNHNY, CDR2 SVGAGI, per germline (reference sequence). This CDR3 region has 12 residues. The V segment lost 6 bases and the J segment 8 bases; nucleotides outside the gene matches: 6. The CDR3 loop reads CASSSTGKGYTF. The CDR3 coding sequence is TGTGCCAGCAGCTCGACAGGGAAAGGCTACACCTTC.

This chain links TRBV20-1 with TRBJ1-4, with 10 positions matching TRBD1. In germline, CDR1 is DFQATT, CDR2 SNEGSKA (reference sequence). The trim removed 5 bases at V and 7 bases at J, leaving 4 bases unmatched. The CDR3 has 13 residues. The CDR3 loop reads CSAGGQGIEKLFF. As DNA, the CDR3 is TGCAGTGCTGGGGGACAGGGGATTGAAAAACTGTTTTTT.

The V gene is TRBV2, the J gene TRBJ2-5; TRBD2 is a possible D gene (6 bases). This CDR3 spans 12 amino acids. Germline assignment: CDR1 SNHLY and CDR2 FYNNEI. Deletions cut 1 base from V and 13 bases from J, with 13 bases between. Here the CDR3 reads CASSEVGTSRYF. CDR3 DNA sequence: TGTGCCAGCAGTGAAGTGGGGACTTCCCGGTACTTC. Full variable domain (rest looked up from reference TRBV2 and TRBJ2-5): EPEVTQTPSHQVTQMGQEVILRCVPISNHLYFYWYRQILGQKVEFLVSFYNNEISEKSEIFDDQFSVERPDGSNFTLKIRSTKLEDSAMYFCASSEVGTSRYFGPGTRLLVL.

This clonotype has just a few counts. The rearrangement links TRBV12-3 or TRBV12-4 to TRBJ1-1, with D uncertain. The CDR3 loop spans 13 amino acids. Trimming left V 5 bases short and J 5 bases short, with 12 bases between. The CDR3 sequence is CASSARILTEAFF. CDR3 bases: TGTGCCAGCAGTGCCCGGATTTTGACTGAAGCTTTCTTT.

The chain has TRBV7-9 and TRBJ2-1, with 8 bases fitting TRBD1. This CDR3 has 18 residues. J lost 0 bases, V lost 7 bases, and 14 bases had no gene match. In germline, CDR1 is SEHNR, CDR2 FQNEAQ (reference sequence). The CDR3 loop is CASNLGRQGRGSYNEQFF. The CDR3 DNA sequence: TGTGCCAGCAACTTGGGAAGACAGGGGCGAGGCTCCTACAATGAGCAGTTCTTC.

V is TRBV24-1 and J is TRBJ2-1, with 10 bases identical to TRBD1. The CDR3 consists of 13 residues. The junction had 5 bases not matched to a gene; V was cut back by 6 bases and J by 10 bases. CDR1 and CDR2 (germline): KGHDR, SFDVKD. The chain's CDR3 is CATSTGTGDEQFF. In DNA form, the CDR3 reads TGTGCCACCAGTACCGGGACAGGGGACGAGCAGTTCTTC.

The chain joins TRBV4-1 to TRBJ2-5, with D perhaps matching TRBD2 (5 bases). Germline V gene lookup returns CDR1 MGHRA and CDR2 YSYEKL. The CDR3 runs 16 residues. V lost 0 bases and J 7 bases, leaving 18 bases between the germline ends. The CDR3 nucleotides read TGCGCCAGCAGCCAAGATAAGGGCTTGGACTGGTCGACCCAGTACTTC. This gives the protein CASSQDKGLDWSTQYF.

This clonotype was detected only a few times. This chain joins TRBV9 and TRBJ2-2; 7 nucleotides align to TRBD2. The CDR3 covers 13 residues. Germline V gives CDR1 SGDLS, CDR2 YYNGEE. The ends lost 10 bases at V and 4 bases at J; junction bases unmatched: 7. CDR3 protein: CAVGSGVTGELFF. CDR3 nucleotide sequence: TGTGCCGTGGGGAGCGGGGTCACCGGGGAGCTGTTTTTT.

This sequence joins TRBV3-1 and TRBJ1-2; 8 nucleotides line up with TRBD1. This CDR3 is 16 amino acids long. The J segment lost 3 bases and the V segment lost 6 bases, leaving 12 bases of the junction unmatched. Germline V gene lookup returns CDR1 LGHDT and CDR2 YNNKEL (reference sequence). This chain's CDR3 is CASSVTPGQEDYGYTF. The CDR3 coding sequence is TGTGCCAGCAGTGTTACCCCGGGACAGGAGGACTATGGCTACACCTTC.